This T cell receptor (beta chain) was recorded in a study of blood T cell repertoires in COVID-19. Study-level information: Whether acute or convalescent, the COVID-19 samples came from the United States, Italy and Spain. PBMCs, B-cell-depleted T cells, or T cells provided the cDNA or gDNA that made up the material.

In the source study's methods: Amplification from reference gene primers served as the basis for estimated nucleated cell counts. Here immunoSEQ multiplex PCR was the method, and the copy in TCRdb shows in-frame clones only, minus some. The V and J calls and clone size are taken from that table; D and trimming were inferred from the DNA. This sample has 57,000 or so clones; about 88% occur once, and the top ten carry around 21%. The CDR3 is 14 amino acids. V shed 8 bases and J shed 9 bases, with 17 bases lying between them. Germline-derived CDR1 and CDR2 are SNHLY and FYNNEI. The material sequenced was peripheral blood. The gene calls are TRBV2 and TRBJ1-6, with D possibly being TRBD1 (6 bases). The origin of this receptor is a woman in her 50s with active or convalescent COVID-19. The CDR3 protein is CASRGQFNGSPLHF. DNA of the CDR3: TGTGCCAGCCGTGGACAGTTCAATGGTTCACCCCTCCACTTT.